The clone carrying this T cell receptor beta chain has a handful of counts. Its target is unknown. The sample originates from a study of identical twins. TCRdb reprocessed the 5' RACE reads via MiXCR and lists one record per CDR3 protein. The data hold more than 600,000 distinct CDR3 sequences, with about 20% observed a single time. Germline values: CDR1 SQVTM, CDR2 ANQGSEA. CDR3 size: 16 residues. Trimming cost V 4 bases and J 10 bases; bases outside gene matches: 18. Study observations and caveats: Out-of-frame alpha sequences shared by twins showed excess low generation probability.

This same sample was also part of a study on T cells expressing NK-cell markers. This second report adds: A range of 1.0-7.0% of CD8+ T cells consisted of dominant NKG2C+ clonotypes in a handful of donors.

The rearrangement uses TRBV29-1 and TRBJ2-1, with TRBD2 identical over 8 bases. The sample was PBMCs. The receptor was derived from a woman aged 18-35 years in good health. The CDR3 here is CSVVSRTSSHFEEQFF. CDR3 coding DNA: TGCAGCGTTGTATCCCGGACTAGCTCCCACTTTGAGGAGCAGTTCTTC.